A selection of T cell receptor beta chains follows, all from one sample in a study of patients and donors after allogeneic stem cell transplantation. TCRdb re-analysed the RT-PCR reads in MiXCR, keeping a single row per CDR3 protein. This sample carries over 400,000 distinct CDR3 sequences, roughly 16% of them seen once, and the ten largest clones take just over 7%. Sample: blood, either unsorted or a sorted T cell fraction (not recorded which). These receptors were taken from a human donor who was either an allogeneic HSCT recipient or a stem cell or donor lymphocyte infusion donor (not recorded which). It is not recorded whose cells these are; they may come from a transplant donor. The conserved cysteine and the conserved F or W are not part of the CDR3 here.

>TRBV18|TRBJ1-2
ASSPGHLGYGYT
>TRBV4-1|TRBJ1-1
ASSQTGAQGNTEAF
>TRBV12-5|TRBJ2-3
ASGLTGGETDTQY
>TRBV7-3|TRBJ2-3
ASSLTGTSDTQY
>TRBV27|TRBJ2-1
ASSLITGAYNEQF
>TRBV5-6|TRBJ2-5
ASSRDRSEETQY
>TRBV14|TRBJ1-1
ASKQDRTEAF
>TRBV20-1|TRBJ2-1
SARGQGGPSYNEQF
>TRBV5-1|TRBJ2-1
ASSWGGGPTYNEQF
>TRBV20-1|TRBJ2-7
SAKHFYEQY
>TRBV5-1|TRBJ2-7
ASSQGSGGIYEQY
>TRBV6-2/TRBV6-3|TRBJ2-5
ASWGREETQY
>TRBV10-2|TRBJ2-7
ASSEIAGVSYEQY
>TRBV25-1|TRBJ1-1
ASSDHPPGRNLNTEAF
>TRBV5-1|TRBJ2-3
ASSLTPGLASEYTDTQY
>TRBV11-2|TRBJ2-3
ASSYRFGSGLTSDTQY
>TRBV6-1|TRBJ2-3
ASRAGGLLPDTQY
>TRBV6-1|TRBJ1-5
ASSPQGLGNQPQH
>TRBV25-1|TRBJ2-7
ASTPAAGASYEQY
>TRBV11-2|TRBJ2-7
ASSYLADEQY
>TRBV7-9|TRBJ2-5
ASSLPAKETQY
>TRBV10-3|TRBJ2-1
AISGVGGYNEQF
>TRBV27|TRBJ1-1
ASRGRTGVTEAF
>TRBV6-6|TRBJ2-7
ASSYGGQQY
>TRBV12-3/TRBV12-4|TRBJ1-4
ASSFQGISEKLF
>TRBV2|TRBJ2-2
ASRPSGGGTGELF
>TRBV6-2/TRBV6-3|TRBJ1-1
ASRIKTTDTEAF
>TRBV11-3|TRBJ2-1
ASSWRVRPDNEQF
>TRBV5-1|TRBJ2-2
ASSLVTGGFANTGELF
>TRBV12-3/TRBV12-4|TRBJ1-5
ASSPTGHQPQH
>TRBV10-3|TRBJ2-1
AISESSSYNEQF
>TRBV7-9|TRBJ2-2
ASSFKYRGANTGELF
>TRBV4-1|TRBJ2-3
ASSQGTGDTQY
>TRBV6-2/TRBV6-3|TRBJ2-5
ASTQSRDLQY
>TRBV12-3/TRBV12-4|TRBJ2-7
ASTLGASEQY
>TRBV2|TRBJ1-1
ASSELGPEAF
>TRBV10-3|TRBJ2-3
AISDQGPGTDTQY
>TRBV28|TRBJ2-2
ASSLFMGLAGSTGELF
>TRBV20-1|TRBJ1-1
SAGPRAPMNTEAF
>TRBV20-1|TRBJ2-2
SARDSVTNTGELF